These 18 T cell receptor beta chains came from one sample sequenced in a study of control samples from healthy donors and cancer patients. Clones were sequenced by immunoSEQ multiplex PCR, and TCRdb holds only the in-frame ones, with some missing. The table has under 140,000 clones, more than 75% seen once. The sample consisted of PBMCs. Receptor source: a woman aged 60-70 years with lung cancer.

The CDR3: CASSFQGATGYTF. DNA for the CDR3: TGTGCCAGCAGCTTTCAGGGGGCAACTGGCTACACCTTC. This chain joins TRBV11-2 and TRBJ1-2, with 8 bases matching TRBD1. The V gene's germline CDR1 is SGHAT and CDR2 FQNNGV. This CDR3 contains 13 residues. V gave up 3 bases and J gave up 7 bases; unmatched junction bases: 4.

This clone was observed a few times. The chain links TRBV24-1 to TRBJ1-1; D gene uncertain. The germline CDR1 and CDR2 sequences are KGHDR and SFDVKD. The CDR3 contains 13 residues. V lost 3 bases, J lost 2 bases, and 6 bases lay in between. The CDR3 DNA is TGTGCCACCAGTGATGGGGTTAACACTGAAGCTTTCTTT. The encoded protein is CATSDGVNTEAFF.

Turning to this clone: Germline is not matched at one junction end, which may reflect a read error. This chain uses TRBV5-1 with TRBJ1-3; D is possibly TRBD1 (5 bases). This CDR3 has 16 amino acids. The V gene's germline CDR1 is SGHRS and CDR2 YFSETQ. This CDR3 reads CASSYLRQSSGSTIYF. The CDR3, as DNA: TGCGCCAGCAGCTACCTAAGACAGTCTTCTGGAAGCACCATATATTTT.

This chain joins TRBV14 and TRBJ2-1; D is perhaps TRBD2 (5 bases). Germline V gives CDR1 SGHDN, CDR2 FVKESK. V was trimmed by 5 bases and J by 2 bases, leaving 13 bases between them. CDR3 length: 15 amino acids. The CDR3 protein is CASSDWETTYNEQFF. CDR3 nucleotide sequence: TGTGCCAGCAGCGACTGGGAGACTACCTACAATGAGCAGTTCTTC. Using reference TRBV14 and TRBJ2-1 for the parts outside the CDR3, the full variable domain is EAGVTQFPSHSVIEKGQTVTLRCDPISGHDNLYWYRRVMGKEIKFLLHFVKESKQDESGMPNNRFLAERTGGTYSTLKVQPAELEDSGVYFCASSDWETTYNEQFFGPGTRLTVL.

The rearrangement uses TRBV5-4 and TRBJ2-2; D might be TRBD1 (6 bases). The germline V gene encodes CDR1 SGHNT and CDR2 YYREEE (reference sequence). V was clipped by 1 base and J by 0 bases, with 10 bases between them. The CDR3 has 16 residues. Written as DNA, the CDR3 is TGTGCCAGCAGCTTGATGTCAGGGGCGAACACCGGGGAGCTGTTTTTT. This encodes CASSLMSGANTGELFF.

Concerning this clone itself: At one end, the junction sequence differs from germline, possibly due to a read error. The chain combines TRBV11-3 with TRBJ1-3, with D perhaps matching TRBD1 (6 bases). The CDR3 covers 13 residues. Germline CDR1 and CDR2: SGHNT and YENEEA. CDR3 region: CASSAYRASSLDF. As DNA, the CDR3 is TGTGCCAGCAGCGCATACAGGGCCTCCTCCCTGGATTTT.

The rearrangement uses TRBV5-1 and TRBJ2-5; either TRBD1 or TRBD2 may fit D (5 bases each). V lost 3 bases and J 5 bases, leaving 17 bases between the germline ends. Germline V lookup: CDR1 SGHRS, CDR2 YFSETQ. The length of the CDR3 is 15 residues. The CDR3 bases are TGCGCCAGCAGCTCAGAGGGGCGCGATTGGGAGACCCAGTACTTC. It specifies CASSSEGRDWETQYF.

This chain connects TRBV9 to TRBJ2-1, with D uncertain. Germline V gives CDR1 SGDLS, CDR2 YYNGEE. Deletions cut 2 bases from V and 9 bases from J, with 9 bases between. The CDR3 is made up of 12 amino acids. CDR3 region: CASSVGKTEQFF. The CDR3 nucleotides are TGTGCCAGCAGCGTTGGGAAGACTGAGCAGTTCTTC.

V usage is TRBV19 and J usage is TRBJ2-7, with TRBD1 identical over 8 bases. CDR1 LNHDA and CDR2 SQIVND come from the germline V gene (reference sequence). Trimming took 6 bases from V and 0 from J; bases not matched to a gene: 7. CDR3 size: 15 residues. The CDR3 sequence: CASSKTGVFSYEQYF. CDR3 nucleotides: TGTGCCAGTAGCAAGACAGGGGTATTCTCCTACGAGCAGTACTTC.

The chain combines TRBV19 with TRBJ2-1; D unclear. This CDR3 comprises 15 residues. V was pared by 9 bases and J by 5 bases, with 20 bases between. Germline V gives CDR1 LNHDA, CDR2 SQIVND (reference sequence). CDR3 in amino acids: CASQATWTGNNEQFF. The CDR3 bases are TGTGCCAGCCAAGCGACCTGGACGGGTAACAATGAGCAGTTCTTC.

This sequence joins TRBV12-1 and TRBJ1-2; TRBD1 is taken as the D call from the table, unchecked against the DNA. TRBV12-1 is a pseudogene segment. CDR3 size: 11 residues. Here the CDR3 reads CASSSTGSYTF. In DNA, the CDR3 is TGTGCCAGCAGCTCGACAGGGAGCTACACCTTC.

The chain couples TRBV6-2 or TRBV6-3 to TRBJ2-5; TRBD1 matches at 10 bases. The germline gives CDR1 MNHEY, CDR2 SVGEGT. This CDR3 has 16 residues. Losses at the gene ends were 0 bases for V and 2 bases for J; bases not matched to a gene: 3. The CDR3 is CASSYSGTGEQETQYF. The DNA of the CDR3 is TGTGCCAGCAGTTACTCGGGGACAGGGGAACAAGAGACCCAGTACTTC.

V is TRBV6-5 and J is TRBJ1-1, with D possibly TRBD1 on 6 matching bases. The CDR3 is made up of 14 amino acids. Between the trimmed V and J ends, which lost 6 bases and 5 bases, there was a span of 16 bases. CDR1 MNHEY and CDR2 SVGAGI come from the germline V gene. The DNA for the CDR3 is TGTGCCAGCAGGGATCTAGATCAGGGGACTGAAGCTTTCTTT. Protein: CASRDLDQGTEAFF.

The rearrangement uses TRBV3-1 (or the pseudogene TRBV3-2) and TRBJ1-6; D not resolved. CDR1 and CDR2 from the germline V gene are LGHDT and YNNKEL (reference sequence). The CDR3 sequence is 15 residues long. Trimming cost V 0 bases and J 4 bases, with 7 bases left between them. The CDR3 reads CASSQDGIYNSPLHF. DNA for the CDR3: TGTGCCAGCAGCCAAGACGGGATATATAATTCACCCCTCCACTTT.

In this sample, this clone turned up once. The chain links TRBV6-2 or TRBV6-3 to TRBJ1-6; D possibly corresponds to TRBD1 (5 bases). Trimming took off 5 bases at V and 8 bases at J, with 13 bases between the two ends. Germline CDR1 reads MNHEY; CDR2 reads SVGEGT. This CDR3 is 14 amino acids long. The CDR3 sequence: CASSQDTTYSPLHF. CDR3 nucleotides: TGTGCCAGCAGTCAGGACACTACCTATTCACCCCTCCACTTT.

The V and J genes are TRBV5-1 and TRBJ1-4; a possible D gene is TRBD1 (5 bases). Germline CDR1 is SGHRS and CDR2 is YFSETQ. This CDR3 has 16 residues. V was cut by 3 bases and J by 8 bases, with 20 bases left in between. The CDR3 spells CASSSQAQGPGEKLFF. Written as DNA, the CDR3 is TGCGCCAGCAGCTCGCAGGCGCAGGGACCGGGCGAAAAACTGTTTTTT.

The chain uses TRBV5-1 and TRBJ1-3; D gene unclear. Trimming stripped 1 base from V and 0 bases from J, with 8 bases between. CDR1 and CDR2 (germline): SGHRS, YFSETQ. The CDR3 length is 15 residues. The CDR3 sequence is CASSLMTNSGNTIYF. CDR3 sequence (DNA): TGCGCCAGCAGCTTGATGACGAACTCTGGAAACACCATATATTTT.

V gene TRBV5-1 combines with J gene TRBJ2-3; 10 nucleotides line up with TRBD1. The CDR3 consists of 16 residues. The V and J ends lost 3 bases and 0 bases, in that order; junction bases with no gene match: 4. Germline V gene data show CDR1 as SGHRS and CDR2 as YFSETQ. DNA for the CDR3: TGCGCCAGCAGCTGGGGACAGGGGCCTAGCACAGATACGCAGTATTTT. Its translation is CASSWGQGPSTDTQYF.